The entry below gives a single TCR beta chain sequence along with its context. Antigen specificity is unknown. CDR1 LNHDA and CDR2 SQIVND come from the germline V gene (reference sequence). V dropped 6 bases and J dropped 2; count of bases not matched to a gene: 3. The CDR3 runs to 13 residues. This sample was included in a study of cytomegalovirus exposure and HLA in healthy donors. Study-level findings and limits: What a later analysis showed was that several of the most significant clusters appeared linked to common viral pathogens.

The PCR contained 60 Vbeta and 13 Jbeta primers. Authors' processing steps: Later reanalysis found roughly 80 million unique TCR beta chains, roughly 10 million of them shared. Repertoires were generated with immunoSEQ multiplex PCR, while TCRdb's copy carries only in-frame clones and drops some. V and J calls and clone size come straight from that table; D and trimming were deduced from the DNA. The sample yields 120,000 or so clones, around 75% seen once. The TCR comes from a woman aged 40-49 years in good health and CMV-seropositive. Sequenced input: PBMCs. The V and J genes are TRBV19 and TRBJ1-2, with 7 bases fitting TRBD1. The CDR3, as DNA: TGTGCCAGTAGCTTGGACAGGAACTATGGCTACACCTTC. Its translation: CASSLDRNYGYTF.